Given below is one T cell receptor beta chain in context. Its target is not known. This entry is derived from a study of beta chain features in type 1 diabetes. The V end was cut by 0 bases, the J end by 1 base, with 12 bases between. Germline V lookup: CDR1 MDHEN, CDR2 SYDVKM. The CDR3 is 16 amino acids. The isolated RNA, all of it, was reverse transcribed, so expressed TCRB transcripts were what got sequenced. Naive, central memory and regulatory T cell samples yielded around 3.5 million reads on average. Clones were sequenced by immunoSEQ multiplex PCR, and TCRdb holds only the in-frame ones, with some missing. The table shows 350,000 or so clones, with about 19% occurring only once. Study conclusions and caveats: Naive, central memory and Treg TCRB repertoires appeared more alike in patients than in healthy donors.

This receptor was identified in a woman in her late teens or twenties in good health. The source material was naive CD4+ T cells from blood. The V call is TRBV28, the J call TRBJ2-5; the D gene is possibly TRBD2 (6 bases). The CDR3 loop is CASSLWRGGPQETQYF. The CDR3 DNA is TGTGCCAGCAGTTTATGGCGGGGCGGGCCCCAAGAGACCCAGTACTTC.